The 24 T cell receptor beta chains in this list originate from one sample, sequenced in a study of T cell responses to AZD1222 COVID-19 vaccine (dated by TCRdb to the early 2020s). In the paper's terms, the time point label means: baseline before first vaccination. Libraries were made using the immunoSEQ multiplex PCR assay. TCRdb took this table from immuneACCESS and kept in-frame rearrangements with V and J called. Such tables lack part of the clones; where checked against another copy, unresolved V genes explain under half of the gap, and the rest is unexplained. This sample lists 100,000 to 150,000 clones; around nine tenths were detected once. The ten largest clones represent more than 2.5% of the sample. Sequenced here: peripheral blood, sampled on day 0 of AZD1222 vaccination. Receptors were obtained from an adult in good health.

The chain carries TRBV4-1 and TRBJ1-4; D remains ambiguous. Trimming removed 7 bases at V and 0 bases at J, with 12 bases between. This CDR3 is 15 amino acids long. CDR1 MGHRA and CDR2 YSYEKL come from the germline V gene. Here the CDR3 reads CASNWKSATNEKLFF. The CDR3 nucleotides are TGCGCCAGCAATTGGAAAAGTGCAACTAATGAAAAACTGTTTTTT.

The chain combines TRBV29-1 with TRBJ1-3, with 7 bases fitting TRBD1. Per germline, CDR1 SQVTM and CDR2 ANQGSEA. V was pared by 3 bases and J by 4 bases, with 9 bases of the junction left unmatched. The CDR3 is 15 amino acids. DNA for the CDR3: TGCAGCGTTGAGGGTCGAGGGGGCACCGGAAACACCATATATTTT. Protein sequence: CSVEGRGGTGNTIYF.

This chain uses TRBV29-1 with TRBJ1-2, with 9 bases that match TRBD1. Germline values: CDR1 SQVTM, CDR2 ANQGSEA. The V gene end was trimmed by 0 bases and the J gene end by 4 bases; junction bases not matched to a gene: 6. The CDR3 contains 15 residues. CDR3 sequence reads: CSVEEGQGPAYGYTF. CDR3 DNA sequence: TGCAGCGTTGAAGAAGGACAGGGGCCAGCCTATGGCTACACCTTC.

The chain combines TRBV10-3 with TRBJ1-2, with 7 bases fitting TRBD1. There are 14 residues in the CDR3. CDR1 is ENHRY and CDR2 is SYGVKD in the germline V gene. V shed 6 bases, J shed 2 bases, and the junction held 6 bases outside the gene matches. CDR3 sequence (DNA): TGTGCCATCAGCCGGACAGGCGGGAACTATGGCTACACCTTC. Translating it yields CAISRTGGNYGYTF.

V usage is TRBV7-8 and J usage is TRBJ2-2; D assignment may be TRBD1 or TRBD2 (5 bases each). Trimming pared 5 bases from V and 3 bases from J, leaving 16 bases between. The CDR3 is 16 amino acids. Germline V gives CDR1 SGHVS, CDR2 FQNEAQ. CDR3 amino acids: CASSQAPGRDTGELFF. For the CDR3, the DNA is TGTGCCAGCAGCCAAGCCCCGGGACGGGACACCGGGGAGCTGTTTTTT.

This chain joins TRBV19 and TRBJ1-1; D not resolved. This CDR3 is 13 amino acids long. The germline CDR1 and CDR2 sequences are LNHDA and SQIVND (reference sequence). Trimming took off 3 bases at V and 5 bases at J, with 10 bases between the two ends. The CDR3 is CASSMNRRTEAFF. DNA of the CDR3: TGTGCCAGTAGTATGAACCGTCGTACTGAAGCTTTCTTT.

V and J are TRBV11-3 and TRBJ2-2; 7 nucleotides line up with TRBD2. Unmatched junction bases numbered 7, after V lost 6 bases and J lost 3 bases. The CDR3 covers 15 residues. Germline CDR1 and CDR2: SGHNT and YENEEA. CDR3: CASSSSAGHTGELFF. CDR3 nucleotides: TGTGCCAGCAGTTCGTCAGCGGGGCACACCGGGGAGCTGTTTTTT.

The genes are TRBV7-9 and TRBJ2-3; TRBD2 might be the D (5 bases). The CDR3 runs 15 residues. The V and J ends lost 0 bases and 2 bases respectively, with 9 bases between them. From germline, CDR1 is SEHNR and CDR2 FQNEAQ (reference sequence). CDR3 sequence reads: CASSLARASTDTQYF. The CDR3 DNA is TGTGCCAGCAGCTTAGCGCGGGCCTCCACAGATACGCAGTATTTT.

The chain recombines TRBV7-8 with TRBJ2-7, with D perhaps being TRBD1 or TRBD2 (6 bases each). Germline V CDR1 and CDR2: SGHVS, FQNEAQ. CDR3 length equals 19 residues. The V gene lost 4 bases and the J gene lost 0 bases, with 25 bases spanning the gap. The CDR3 DNA reads TGTGCCAGCAGCTCATTAGCAAATACAGGGTGGCGGGACTCCTACGAGCAGTACTTC. This gives the protein CASSSLANTGWRDSYEQYF.

The chain carries TRBV7-8 and TRBJ1-5, with D possibly matching TRBD1 (5 bases). The CDR3 sequence is 16 residues long. V lost 1 base to trimming and J lost 0 bases, with 10 bases between them. The germline gives CDR1 SGHVS, CDR2 FQNEAQ. The CDR3 nucleotides read TGTGCCAGCAGCTTAGTCAGGACAACTAGCAATCAGCCCCAGCATTTT. This translates into CASSLVRTTSNQPQHF.

Only one count was recorded for this clone. The chain recombines TRBV9 with TRBJ1-2; 7 bases agree with TRBD1. Germline V gene data show CDR1 as SGDLS and CDR2 as YYNGEE. CDR3 length equals 15 residues. The V gene end was trimmed by 4 bases and the J gene end by 0 bases; junction bases not matched to a gene: 6. In DNA, the CDR3 is TGTGCCAGCAGCCTTCGGGACAGAGCTAACTATGGCTACACCTTC. This translates into CASSLRDRANYGYTF.

The chain combines TRBV5-1 with TRBJ1-1; 7 bases line up with TRBD1. J gave up 7 bases and V 0 bases, and 3 bases lay outside the gene matches. The CDR3 is 13 amino acids. Germline V gene sequence: CDR1 SGHRS, CDR2 YFSETQ. CDR3 amino acids: CASSLGGTDEAFF. CDR3 sequence (DNA): TGCGCCAGCAGCTTGGGTGGGACAGATGAAGCTTTCTTT.

There are a few counts of this clone. The chain employs TRBV3-1 (or the pseudogene TRBV3-2) and TRBJ2-2; D remains ambiguous. CDR1 is LGHDT and CDR2 is YNNKEL in the germline V gene (reference sequence). Trimming removed 4 bases at V and 4 bases at J, with 4 bases between. The CDR3 contains 12 residues. CDR3 region: CASSRTTGELFF. The CDR3 DNA reads TGTGCCAGCAGCCGCACCACCGGGGAGCTGTTTTTT.

The J gene is TRBJ1-1, the V gene TRBV10-3; tentative D call: TRBD1 (6 bases). V was clipped by 6 bases and J by 4 bases, with 15 bases between them. This CDR3 region has 14 residues. CDR1 ENHRY and CDR2 SYGVKD come from the germline V gene. The CDR3: CAIRDQGMGTEAFF. In DNA, the CDR3 is TGTGCCATCAGGGACCAGGGGATGGGCACTGAAGCTTTCTTT.

This chain joins TRBV27 and TRBJ1-5; TRBD1 might be the D (5 bases). CDR3 length: 14 residues. V was shortened by 5 bases and J by 4 bases, with 12 bases between the two germline ends. Germline-derived CDR1 and CDR2 are MNHEY and SMNVEV (reference sequence). Here the CDR3 reads CASSEGGVNQPQHF. DNA of the CDR3: TGTGCCAGCAGTGAAGGAGGGGTGAATCAGCCCCAGCATTTT.

This chain joins TRBV5-5 and TRBJ2-7, with 7 bases fitting TRBD2. The V gene end was trimmed by 1 base and the J gene end by 2 bases; junction bases not matched to a gene: 3. Germline lookup yields CDR1 SGHKS and CDR2 YYEKEE (reference sequence). CDR3 length: 14 amino acids. CDR3: CASSLTSEAYEQYF. The DNA of the CDR3 is TGTGCCAGCAGCTTGACTAGCGAGGCCTACGAGCAGTACTTC. The full variable domain, completed using reference TRBV5-5 and TRBJ2-7, is DAGVTQSPTHLIKTRGQQVTLRCSPISGHKSVSWYQQVLGQGPQFIFQYYEKEERGRGNFPDRFSARQFPNYSSELNVNALLLGDSALYLCASSLTSEAYEQYFGPGTRLTVT.

CDR3 sequence: CASSGDSWELFF. The CDR3 bases are TGTGCCAGCAGTGGGGACTCTTGGGAGCTGTTTTTT. The V and J genes are TRBV2 and TRBJ2-2; a weak D match, TRBD2 (6 bases). This CDR3 comprises 12 residues. Trimming took off 4 bases at V and 9 bases at J, with 9 bases between the two ends. CDR1 SNHLY and CDR2 FYNNEI come from the germline V gene. Variable domain in full (rest from reference TRBV2 and TRBJ2-2): EPEVTQTPSHQVTQMGQEVILRCVPISNHLYFYWYRQILGQKVEFLVSFYNNEISEKSEIFDDQFSVERPDGSNFTLKIRSTKLEDSAMYFCASSGDSWELFFGEGSRLTVL.

The chain is built from TRBV10-3 and TRBJ1-3; no definite D call. This CDR3 comprises 13 residues. The germline V gene encodes CDR1 ENHRY and CDR2 SYGVKD. The V gene lost 5 bases and the J gene lost 2 bases, with 7 bases spanning the gap. CDR3 protein: CAISIDPGNTIYF. In DNA, the CDR3 is TGTGCCATCAGTATAGACCCTGGAAACACCATATATTTT.

This clone has just one count. This chain's CDR3 is CASSPPIAGGPIDTQYF. The CDR3 nucleotides read TGTGCCAGCAGCCCGCCTATAGCGGGAGGGCCGATAGATACGCAGTATTTT. This chain connects TRBV11-2 to TRBJ2-3, with 11 bases lining up with TRBD2. V lost 5 bases to trimming and J lost 5 bases; unmatched junction nucleotides: 12. Germline V gene data show CDR1 as SGHAT and CDR2 as FQNNGV. There are 17 residues in the CDR3.

The chain joins TRBV4-2 to TRBJ2-3, with D possibly matching TRBD1 (5 bases). Germline V CDR1 and CDR2: LGHNA, YNFKEQ. V shed 0 bases and J shed 0 bases, with 13 bases lying between them. CDR3 length: 17 amino acids. The CDR3 sequence: CASSQDMVTDSTDTQYF. As DNA, the CDR3 is TGTGCCAGCAGCCAAGATATGGTGACAGATAGCACAGATACGCAGTATTTT.

This rearrangement joins TRBV19 to TRBJ1-2; possible D gene TRBD1, 5 bases. V lost 1 base and J 2 bases, leaving 14 bases between the germline ends. Germline CDR1 is LNHDA and CDR2 is SQIVND (reference sequence). The CDR3 spans 16 residues. The CDR3 sequence: CASSIGQNRINYGYTF. The CDR3 DNA sequence: TGTGCCAGTAGTATAGGCCAAAACAGGATCAACTATGGCTACACCTTC.

The chain combines TRBV24-1 with TRBJ2-3; D is perhaps TRBD2 (8 bases). Per germline, CDR1 KGHDR and CDR2 SFDVKD. The CDR3 loop spans 17 amino acids. Trimming cost V 4 bases and J 3 bases, with 19 bases left between them. CDR3 in amino acids: CATSDPRGAGGTDTQYF. Written as DNA, the CDR3 is TGTGCCACCAGTGACCCGCGGGGGGCAGGGGGAACAGATACGCAGTATTTT.

The J gene is TRBJ1-2, the V gene TRBV6-6, with D tentatively TRBD1 (6 bases). From germline, CDR1 is MNHNY and CDR2 SVGAGI (reference sequence). The CDR3 sequence is 13 residues long. V was cut by 5 bases and J by 8 bases, with 15 bases left in between. The CDR3 DNA sequence: TGTGCCAGCAGTCCCCGGGGGGCTTACGGCTACACCTTC. This gives the protein CASSPRGAYGYTF.

This rearrangement joins TRBV10-2 to TRBJ1-2, with D possibly matching TRBD1 (5 bases). From germline, CDR1 is WSHSY and CDR2 SAAADI. This CDR3 region has 13 residues. Trimming cost V 8 bases and J 4 bases, with 14 bases left between them. CDR3 sequence reads: CASSDRDLYGYTF. The CDR3, as DNA: TGCGCCAGCTCCGACAGAGACCTCTATGGCTACACCTTC.